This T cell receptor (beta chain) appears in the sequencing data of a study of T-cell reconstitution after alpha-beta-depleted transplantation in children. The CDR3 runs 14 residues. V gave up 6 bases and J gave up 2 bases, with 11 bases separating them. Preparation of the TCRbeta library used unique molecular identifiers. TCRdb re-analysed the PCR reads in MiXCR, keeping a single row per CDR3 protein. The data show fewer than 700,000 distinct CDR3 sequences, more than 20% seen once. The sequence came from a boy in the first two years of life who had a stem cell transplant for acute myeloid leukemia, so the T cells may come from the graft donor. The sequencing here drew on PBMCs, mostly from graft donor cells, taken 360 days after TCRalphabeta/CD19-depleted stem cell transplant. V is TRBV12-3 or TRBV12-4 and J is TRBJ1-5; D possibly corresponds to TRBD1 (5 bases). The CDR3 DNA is TGTGCCAGCAGCGGACATTCGGGCAATCAGCCCCAGCATTTT. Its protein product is CASSGHSGNQPQHF.